The sequence of this T cell receptor (beta chain) was determined in a study of blood T cell repertoires in COVID-19. Overall study: Acute and convalescent COVID-19 specimens originated in the United States, Italy and Spain. PBMCs, B-cell-depleted T cells, or T cells were the source of the cDNA or gDNA that made up the material.

Germline CDR1 and CDR2: SGDLS and YYNGEE. V lost 3 bases to trimming and J lost 0 bases; unmatched junction nucleotides: 8. This CDR3 is 16 amino acids long. Authors' methods: Reference gene primer amplification gave nucleated cell count estimates. The data were produced by immunoSEQ multiplex PCR, yet TCRdb's version contains in-frame clones alone and is incomplete. The D gene and trimming were derived from the DNA, and the V and J assignments and clone size from that table. The data contain roughly 670,000 clones, about 90% of them singletons. The chain uses TRBV9 and TRBJ1-2; the match to TRBD1 covers 7 bases. The clonotype was recovered from a woman aged 18-29 years with acute or convalescent COVID-19. Sequenced sample: peripheral blood. The CDR3 bases are TGTGCCAGCAGCGGAACCTCGACAGGGTCTAACTATGGCTACACCTTC. Translating gives CASSGTSTGSNYGYTF. Combining the CDR3 with reference TRBV9 and TRBJ1-2 gives the whole variable domain DSGVTQTPKHLITATGQRVTLRCSPRSGDLSVYWYQQSLDQGLQFLIQYYNGEERAKGNILERFSAQQFPDLHSELNLSSLELGDSALYFCASSGTSTGSNYGYTFGSGTRLTVV.